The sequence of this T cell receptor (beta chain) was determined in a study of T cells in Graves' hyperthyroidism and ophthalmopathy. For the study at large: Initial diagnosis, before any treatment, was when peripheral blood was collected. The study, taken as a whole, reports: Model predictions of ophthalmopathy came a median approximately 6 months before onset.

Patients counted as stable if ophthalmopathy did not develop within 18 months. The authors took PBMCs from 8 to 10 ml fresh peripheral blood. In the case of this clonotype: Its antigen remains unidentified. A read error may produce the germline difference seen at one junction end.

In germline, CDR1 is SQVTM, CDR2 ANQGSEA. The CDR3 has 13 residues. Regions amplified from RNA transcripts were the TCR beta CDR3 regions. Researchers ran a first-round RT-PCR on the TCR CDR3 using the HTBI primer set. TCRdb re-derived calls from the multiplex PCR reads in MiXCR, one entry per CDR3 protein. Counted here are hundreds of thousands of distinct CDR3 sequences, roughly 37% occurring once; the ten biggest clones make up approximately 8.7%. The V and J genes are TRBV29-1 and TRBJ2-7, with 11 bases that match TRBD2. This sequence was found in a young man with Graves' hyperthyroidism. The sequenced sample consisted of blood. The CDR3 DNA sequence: TGCAGCGTTGTTGGACTAGCGGGTTACGGGCAGTACTTC. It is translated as CSVVGLAGYGQYF.